Shown below are 8 T cell receptor beta chains from a single sample sequenced in a study of blood T cell repertoires in COVID-19. The repertoire was sequenced with immunoSEQ multiplex PCR; TCRdb's copy has only in-frame clones and lacks some. This sample has approximately 98,000 clones; over 80% occur once, and the top ten carry about 17%. Sequencing was done on a sample of peripheral blood. The receptors shown here come from a man older than 75 with acute or convalescent COVID-19.

The rearrangement joins TRBV4-3 to TRBJ2-3, with unresolved D. The CDR3 length is 14 residues. Trimming shortened V by 3 bases and J by 4 bases, and 11 bases separated the two germline ends. Germline CDR1 is LGHNA and CDR2 is YSLEER. The CDR3 nucleotides are TGCGCCAGCAGCCACTCTGGCGGTCCAGATACGCAGTATTTT. Its translation is CASSHSGGPDTQYF.

This clone has a handful of counts. The chain's CDR3 is CASSFKIGQGTYEQYF. For the CDR3, the DNA is TGTGCCAGCAGCTTCAAGATTGGACAGGGTACCTACGAGCAGTACTTC. This sequence joins TRBV5-4 and TRBJ2-7; 8 bases map to TRBD1. Germline V CDR1 and CDR2: SGHNT, YYREEE (reference sequence). The CDR3 is 16 residues long. J gave up 2 bases and V 2 bases, and 9 bases lay outside the gene matches.

The chain is built from TRBV27 and TRBJ1-2; 10 nucleotides match TRBD1. This CDR3 spans 15 amino acids. Germline-derived CDR1 and CDR2 are MNHEY and SMNVEV (reference sequence). Trimming took 3 bases from V and 2 from J; bases not matched to a gene: 3. CDR3 in amino acids: CASSFGTGENYGYTF. The CDR3 nucleotides read TGTGCCAGCAGTTTCGGGACAGGGGAGAACTATGGCTACACCTTC.

The V gene is TRBV27, the J gene TRBJ2-2; weak D call: TRBD2 (5 bases). The CDR3 length is 15 residues. V was trimmed by 6 bases and J by 7 bases, leaving 18 bases between them. Per the germline V gene, CDR1 is MNHEY and CDR2 is SMNVEV (reference sequence). CDR3 nucleotides: TGTGCCAGCAGGGCATTACTCGGCGAGGGCGGGGAGCTGTTTTTT. It yields the protein CASRALLGEGGELFF.

The V and J genes are TRBV5-4 and TRBJ2-5; possible D gene TRBD2, 6 bases. Per germline, CDR1 SGHNT and CDR2 YYREEE (reference sequence). V shed 0 bases and J shed 1 base, with 7 bases lying between them. This CDR3 contains 14 residues. DNA of the CDR3: TGTGCCAGCAGCTTGGGCGGGGCCCAAGAGACCCAGTACTTC. This gives the protein CASSLGGAQETQYF. The full variable domain, with the rest looked up from reference TRBV5-4 and TRBJ2-5, is ETGVTQSPTHLIKTRGQQVTLRCSSQSGHNTVSWYQQALGQGPQFIFQYYREEENGRGNFPPRFSGLQFPNYSSELNVNALELDDSALYLCASSLGGAQETQYFGPGTRLLVL.

J is TRBJ2-7 and V is TRBV12-3 or TRBV12-4, with D uncertain. The V gene lost 2 bases and the J gene lost 4 bases, with 9 bases spanning the gap. The CDR3 loop spans 13 amino acids. CDR3 loop: CASSLRPAYEQYF. The DNA of the CDR3 is TGTGCCAGCAGTTTAAGACCAGCGTACGAGCAGTACTTC.

V and J are TRBV12-3 or TRBV12-4 and TRBJ1-4; D gene unclear. V was pared by 4 bases and J by 7 bases, with 7 bases between. The CDR3 contains 12 residues. CDR3 loop: CASSYSGEKLFF. The CDR3 DNA follows: TGTGCCAGCAGTTACTCGGGTGAAAAACTGTTTTTT.

The rearrangement joins TRBV11-3 to TRBJ2-7; D remains ambiguous. Germline V gene data show CDR1 as SGHNT and CDR2 as YENEEA. V dropped 0 bases and J dropped 5 bases, with 14 bases sitting between them. The CDR3 runs 15 residues. The CDR3 sequence is CASSLDFGPNHEQYF. In DNA form, the CDR3 reads TGTGCCAGCAGCTTAGATTTTGGCCCGAACCACGAGCAGTACTTC.